Included here is one T cell receptor beta chain sequence, with context. The data originate from a study of blood T cell repertoires in COVID-19. Germline V CDR1 and CDR2: SNHLY, FYNNEI. Germline trimming cut 3 bases from V and 15 bases from J; bases unmatched to any gene: 6. This CDR3 is 12 amino acids long. Measured with immunoSEQ multiplex PCR; TCRdb has only the in-frame clones, and not every one. The sample carries fewer than 500,000 clones, 87% recorded once. Sequencing used PBMCs or T cells enriched from blood (not recorded which). The TCR was taken from a woman younger than 35 who had recovered from COVID-19. The chain has TRBV2 and TRBJ2-1; 9 bases match TRBD2. CDR3 sequence: CASSDEGLAPFF. CDR3 sequence (DNA): TGTGCCAGCAGTGATGAGGGACTAGCCCCGTTCTTC.